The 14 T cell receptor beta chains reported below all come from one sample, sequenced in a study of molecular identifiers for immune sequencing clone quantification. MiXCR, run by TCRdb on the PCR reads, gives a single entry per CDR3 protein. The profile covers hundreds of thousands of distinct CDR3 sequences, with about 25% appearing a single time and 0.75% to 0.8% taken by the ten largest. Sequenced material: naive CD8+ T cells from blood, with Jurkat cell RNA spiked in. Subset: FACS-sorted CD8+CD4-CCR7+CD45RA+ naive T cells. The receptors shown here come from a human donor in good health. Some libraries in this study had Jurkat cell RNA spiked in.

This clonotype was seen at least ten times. The CDR3 coding sequence is TGCGCCAGCAGCCAGCGGCCGGGGGGCGGGGCCGATACGCAGTATTTT. Translating it yields CASSQRPGGGADTQYF. The J gene is TRBJ2-3, the V gene TRBV5-1; possibly TRBD2 for D (7 bases). V was shortened by 4 bases and J by 6 bases, with 21 bases between the two germline ends. This CDR3 has 16 residues. The germline V gene encodes CDR1 SGHRS and CDR2 YFSETQ.

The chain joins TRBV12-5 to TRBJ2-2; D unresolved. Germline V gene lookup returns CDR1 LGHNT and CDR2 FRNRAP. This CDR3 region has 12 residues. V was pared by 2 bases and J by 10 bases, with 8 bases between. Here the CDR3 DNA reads TGTGCTAGTGGTTTGTCTTGGGAGGAGCTGTTTTTT. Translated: CASGLSWEELFF.

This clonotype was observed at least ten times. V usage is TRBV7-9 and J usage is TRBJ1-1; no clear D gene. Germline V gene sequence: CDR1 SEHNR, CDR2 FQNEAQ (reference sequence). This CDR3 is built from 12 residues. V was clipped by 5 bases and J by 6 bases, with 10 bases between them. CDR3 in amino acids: CASSTGLPEAFF. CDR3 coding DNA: TGTGCCAGCAGCACCGGACTACCTGAAGCTTTCTTT. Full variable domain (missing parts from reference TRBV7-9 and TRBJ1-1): DTGVSQNPRHKITKRGQNVTFRCDPISEHNRLYWYRQTLGQGPEFLTYFQNEAQLEKSRLLSDRFSAERPKGSFSTLEIQRTEQGDSAMYLCASSTGLPEAFFGQGTRLTVV.

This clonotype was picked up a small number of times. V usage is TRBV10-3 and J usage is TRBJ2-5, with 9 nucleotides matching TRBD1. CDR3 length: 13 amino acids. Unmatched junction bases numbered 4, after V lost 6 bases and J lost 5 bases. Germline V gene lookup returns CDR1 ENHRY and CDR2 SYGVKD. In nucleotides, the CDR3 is TGTGCCATCAGCCGGGACAGGGAGGAGACCCAGTACTTC. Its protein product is CAISRDREETQYF.

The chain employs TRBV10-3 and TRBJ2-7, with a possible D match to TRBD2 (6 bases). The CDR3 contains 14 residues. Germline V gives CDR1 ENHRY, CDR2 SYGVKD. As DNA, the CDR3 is TGTACTATCAGCCAGGGTGGGGGGTCCTACGAGCAGTACTTC. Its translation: CTISQGGGSYEQYF.

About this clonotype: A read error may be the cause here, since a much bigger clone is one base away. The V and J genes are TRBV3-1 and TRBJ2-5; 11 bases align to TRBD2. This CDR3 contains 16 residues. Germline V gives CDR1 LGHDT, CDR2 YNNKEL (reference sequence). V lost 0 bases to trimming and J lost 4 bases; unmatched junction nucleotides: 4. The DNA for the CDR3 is TGTGCCAGCAGCCAAGAGATCACTAGCGGGAGAGAGACCCAGTACTTC. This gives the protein CASSQEITSGRETQYF.

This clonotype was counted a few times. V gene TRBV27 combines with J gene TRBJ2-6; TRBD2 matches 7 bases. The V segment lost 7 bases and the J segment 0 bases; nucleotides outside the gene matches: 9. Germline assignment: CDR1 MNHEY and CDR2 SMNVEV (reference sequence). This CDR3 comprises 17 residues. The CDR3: CASIRGGSLSGANVLTF. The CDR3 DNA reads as TGTGCCAGCATAAGGGGAGGGTCTCTCTCTGGGGCCAACGTCCTGACTTTC. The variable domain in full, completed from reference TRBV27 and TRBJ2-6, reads EAQVTQNPRYLITVTGKKLTVTCSQNMNHEYMSWYRQDPGLGLRQIYYSMNVEVTDKGDVPEGYKVSRKEKRNFPLILESPSPNQTSLYFCASIRGGSLSGANVLTFGAGSRLTVL.

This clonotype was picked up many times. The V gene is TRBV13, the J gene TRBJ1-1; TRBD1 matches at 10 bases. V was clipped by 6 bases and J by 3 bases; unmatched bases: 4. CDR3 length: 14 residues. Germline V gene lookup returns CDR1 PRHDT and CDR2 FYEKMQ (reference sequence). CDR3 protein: CASSPGQGYTEAFF. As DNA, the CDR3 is TGTGCCAGCAGTCCGGGACAGGGGTACACTGAAGCTTTCTTT. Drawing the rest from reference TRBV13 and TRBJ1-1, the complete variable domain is AAGVIQSPRHLIKEKRETATLKCYPIPRHDTVYWYQQGPGQDPQFLISFYEKMQSDKGSIPDRFSAQQFSDYHSELNMSSLELGDSALYFCASSPGQGYTEAFFGQGTRLTVV.

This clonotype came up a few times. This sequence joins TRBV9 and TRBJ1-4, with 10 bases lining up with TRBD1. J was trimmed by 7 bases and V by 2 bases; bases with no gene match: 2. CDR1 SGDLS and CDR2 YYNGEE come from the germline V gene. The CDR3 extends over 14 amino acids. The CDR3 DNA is TGTGCCAGCAGCGTGACAGGGGGCGGTGAAAAACTGTTTTTT. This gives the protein CASSVTGGGEKLFF.

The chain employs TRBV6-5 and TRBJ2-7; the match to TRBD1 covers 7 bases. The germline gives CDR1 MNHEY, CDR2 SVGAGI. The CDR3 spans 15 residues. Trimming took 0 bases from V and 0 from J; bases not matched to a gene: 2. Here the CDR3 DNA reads TGTGCCAGCAGTTACTCCCCAGGGGGCTCCTACGAGCAGTACTTC. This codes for CASSYSPGGSYEQYF.

Here the CDR3 reads CASSFGTGTSYEQYF. As DNA, the CDR3 is TGTGCCAGCAGCTTTGGAACAGGGACTTCCTACGAGCAGTACTTC. The chain couples TRBV7-2 to TRBJ2-7; D assignment may be TRBD1 or TRBD2 (6 bases each). CDR1 SGHTA and CDR2 FQGNSA come from the germline V gene. The CDR3 extends over 15 amino acids. Trimming removed 3 bases at V and 1 base at J, with 13 bases between.

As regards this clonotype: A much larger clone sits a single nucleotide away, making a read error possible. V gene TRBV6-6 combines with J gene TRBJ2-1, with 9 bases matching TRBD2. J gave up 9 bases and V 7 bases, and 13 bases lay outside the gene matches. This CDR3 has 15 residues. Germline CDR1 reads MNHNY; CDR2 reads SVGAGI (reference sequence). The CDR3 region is CASNTGTSNLSEQFF. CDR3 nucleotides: TGTGCCAGCAATACCGGGACTAGCAATTTGAGTGAGCAGTTCTTC.

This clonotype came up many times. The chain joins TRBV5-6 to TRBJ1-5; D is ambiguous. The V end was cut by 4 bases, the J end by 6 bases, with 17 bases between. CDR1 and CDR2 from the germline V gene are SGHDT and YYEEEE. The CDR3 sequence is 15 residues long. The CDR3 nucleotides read TGTGCCAGCAGCCGTACCCCAACCCCCAGTCAGCCCCAGCATTTT. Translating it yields CASSRTPTPSQPQHF.

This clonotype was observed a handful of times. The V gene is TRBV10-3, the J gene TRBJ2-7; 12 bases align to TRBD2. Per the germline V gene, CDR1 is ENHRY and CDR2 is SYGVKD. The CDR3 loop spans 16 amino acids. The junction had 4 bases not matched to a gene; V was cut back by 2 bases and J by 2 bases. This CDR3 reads CAISEGLAGTAYEQYF. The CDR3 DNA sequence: TGTGCCATCAGTGAGGGACTAGCGGGAACCGCCTACGAGCAGTACTTC.